This entry is about one T cell receptor (beta chain). This clonotype was seen many times. Its recognized antigen is unknown. Per-base quality was not reported, and no clone a single base away is much larger than it. CDR3 length: 16 amino acids, cysteine to phenylalanine. Just CDR3 DNA is preserved here, 48 bases in frame from base 1. In the germline V gene (reference sequence), CDR1 corresponds to SEHNR and CDR2 to FQNEAQ. V trim: 5 bases; J trim: 8 bases; unmatched bases: 11. These data originate in a study of T-cell reconstitution after alpha-beta-depleted transplantation in children (TCRdb year 2016). Some background on the complete study: Using TCR repertoire profiling, the study quantitatively followed how T-cell immune reconstitution unfolded in children after TCRalphabeta/CD19-depleted allogeneic hematopoietic cell transplantation. What the study reported, not specific to this receptor: The apparently early alphabetaT-cell count recovery about two months after transplant was reportedly dependent on only several hundred rapidly expanded clones derived from non-depleted graft cells. The frequencies of hyperexpanded clones fell over the following months, and after one year, T-cell counts and TCRbeta diversity were mostly attributed to newly produced T cells. In some patients, high TCRbeta diversity at day 60 was attributed to recipient T cells and intrathymic progenitors that had survived conditioning.

Libraries were made using PCR. Sequencing relied on an Illumina HiSeq 2500. To normalize quantification of the TCRbeta repertoire, the TCR libraries were built with molecular barcoding that relied on unique molecular identifiers. TCRdb applied fastp at Q25 and MiXCR to the public reads, then kept only in-frame beta chains. Rows are unified per CDR3 protein, each entry keeping the most common DNA and genes. In this sample the table shows around 300,000 distinct CDR3 sequences, around 7.3% of which occur a single time. Clones ranked in the top ten supply about 9.1% of the sample. The intended sense of this specimen's treatment or condition label: allogeneic hematopoietic cell transplantation with graft depleted of TCRalphabeta T cells and CD19 B cells. The children who served as transplant recipients had been given grafts of TCRalphabeta/CD19-depleted allogeneic hematopoietic cells.

The specimen comprised peripheral blood, sampled 360 days after TCRalphabeta/CD19-depleted stem cell transplant. In this chain, TRBV7-9 is recombined with TRBJ1-4; TRBD1 aligns with 10 central bases. This clonotype originated in a female patient aged 2-9 years who had a stem cell transplant for Fanconi anemia, so the T cells may come from the graft donor. The CDR3 protein sequence reads: CASSPHRTGGEEKLFF. The DNA sequence follows: TGTGCCAGCAGCCCCCACCGGACAGGGGGGGAGGAAAAACTGTTTTTT.